The table lists the clone carrying this T cell receptor beta chain with a few counts. Amplified TCR beta CDR3 regions came from RNA transcripts. When the TCR CDR3 underwent first-round RT-PCR, the HTBI primer set was used. Each CDR3 protein is one row after TCRdb ran MiXCR on the multiplex PCR reads. The sample lists approximately 530,000 distinct CDR3 sequences; about 20% were seen once. Disease duration was under 3 months in the ophthalmopathy patients, who also had a Clinical Activity Score of at least 3 and a NOSPECS grade of at least 4. Looked up from germline, CDR1 is SGHDN and CDR2 is FVKESK. With V trimmed by 0 bases and J by 3 bases, 7 bases remained unmatched. The CDR3 contains 19 residues. The data originate from a study of T cells in Graves' hyperthyroidism and ophthalmopathy.

This clonotype originated in a man in his forties with Graves' ophthalmopathy. Sequencing was done on a sample of blood. The rearrangement links TRBV14 to TRBJ2-2, with 13 nucleotides matching TRBD2. CDR3 DNA sequence: TGTGCCAGCAGCCAAGATCTACTAGCGGGAGGGCCGGACACCGGGGAGCTGTTTTTT. Protein sequence: CASSQDLLAGGPDTGELFF.